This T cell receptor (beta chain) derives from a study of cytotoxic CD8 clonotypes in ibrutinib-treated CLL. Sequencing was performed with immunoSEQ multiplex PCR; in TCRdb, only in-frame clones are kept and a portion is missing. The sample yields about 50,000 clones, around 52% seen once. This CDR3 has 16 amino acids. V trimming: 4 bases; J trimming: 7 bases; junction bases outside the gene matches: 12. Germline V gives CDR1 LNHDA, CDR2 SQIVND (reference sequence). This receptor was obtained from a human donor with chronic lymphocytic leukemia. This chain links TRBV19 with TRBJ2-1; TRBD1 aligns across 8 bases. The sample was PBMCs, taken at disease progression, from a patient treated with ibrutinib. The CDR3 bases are TGTGCCAGTAGTACCGGACAGGGTGGGCGGTTGAATGAGCAGTTCTTC. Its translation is CASSTGQGGRLNEQFF. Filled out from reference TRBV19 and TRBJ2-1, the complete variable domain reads DGGITQSPKYLFRKEGQNVTLSCEQNLNHDAMYWYRQDPGQGLRLIYYSQIVNDFQKGDIAEGYSVSREKKESFPLTVTSAQKNPTAFYLCASSTGQGGRLNEQFFGPGTRLTVL.